The 4 T cell receptor beta chains given below trace back to one sample, sequenced in a study of identical twins. MiXCR, applied by TCRdb to the 5' RACE reads, yields one record per CDR3 protein. The data contain around 370,000 distinct CDR3 sequences, around 9.7% of them seen just once; the ten biggest clones take up under 10%. The sample comprised naive T cells sorted from blood. Receptor source: a woman in her 50s in good health.

This clonotype is a singleton in its sample. Given a much more abundant clone one base away, this may be a read error. The conserved phenylalanine or tryptophan is not found at the CDR3 terminus, so this likely reflects a read error. The chain couples TRBV6-5 to TRBJ2-7; 9 positions match TRBD1. This CDR3 spans 13 amino acids. Germline V lookup: CDR1 MNHEY, CDR2 SVGAGI. Germline trimming cut 6 bases from V and 3 bases from J; bases unmatched to any gene: 3. The CDR3 coding sequence is TGTGCCAGCAGGGAGACAGGGGGCTACGAGCAGTACCTC. Amino acid sequence: CASRETGGYEQYL.

The V call is TRBV11-3, the J call TRBJ1-1; the D gene is possibly TRBD1 (5 bases). CDR3 length: 16 residues. Germline V gene sequence: CDR1 SGHNT, CDR2 YENEEA. Between the trimmed V and J ends, which lost 4 bases and 1 base, there was a span of 16 bases. CDR3 nucleotides: TGTGCCAGCAGCTCCTGGCGGGGGTGGGGGAACACTGAAGCTTTCTTT. Translation: CASSSWRGWGNTEAFF.

This clonotype came up many times. The chain employs TRBV7-9 and TRBJ2-3; D is undetermined. Germline V CDR1 and CDR2: SEHNR, FQNEAQ (reference sequence). V shed 5 bases and J shed 0 bases, with 12 bases lying between them. The CDR3 consists of 15 residues. The CDR3 loop is CASSAEQTSTDTQYF. The DNA of the CDR3 is TGTGCCAGCAGCGCAGAACAGACTAGCACAGATACGCAGTATTTT.

Ten or more counts support this clonotype. This rearrangement joins TRBV3-1 to TRBJ2-5; 9 positions match TRBD2. From germline, CDR1 is LGHDT and CDR2 YNNKEL (reference sequence). The ends lost 4 bases at V and 1 base at J; junction bases unmatched: 7. The CDR3 has 16 residues. CDR3 coding DNA: TGTGCCAGCAGCCGAGTTCTAGCGGGACTCCAAGAGACCCAGTACTTC. Translating it yields CASSRVLAGLQETQYF.